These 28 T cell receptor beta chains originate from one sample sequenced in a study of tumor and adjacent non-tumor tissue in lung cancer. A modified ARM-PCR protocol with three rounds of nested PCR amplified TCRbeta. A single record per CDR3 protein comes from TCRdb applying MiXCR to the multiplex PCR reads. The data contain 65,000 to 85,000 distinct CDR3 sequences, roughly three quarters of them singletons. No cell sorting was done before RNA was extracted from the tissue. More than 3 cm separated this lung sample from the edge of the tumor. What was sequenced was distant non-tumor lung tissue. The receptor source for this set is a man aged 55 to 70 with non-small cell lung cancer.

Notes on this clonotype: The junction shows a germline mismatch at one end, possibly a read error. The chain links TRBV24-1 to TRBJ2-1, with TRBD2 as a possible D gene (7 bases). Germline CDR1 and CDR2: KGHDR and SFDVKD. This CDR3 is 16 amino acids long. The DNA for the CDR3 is TGTGCCACCAGTGACCCTAGCGGAAGGGGGATGGATGAGCATTTCTTC. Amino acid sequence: CATSDPSGRGMDEHFF.

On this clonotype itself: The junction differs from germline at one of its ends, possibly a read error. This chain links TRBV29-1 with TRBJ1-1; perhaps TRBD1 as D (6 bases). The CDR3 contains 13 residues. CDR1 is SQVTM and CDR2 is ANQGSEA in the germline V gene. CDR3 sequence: CSVSAVGDTEPFF. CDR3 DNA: TGCAGCGTCTCGGCAGTGGGGGACACTGAACCTTTCTTT.

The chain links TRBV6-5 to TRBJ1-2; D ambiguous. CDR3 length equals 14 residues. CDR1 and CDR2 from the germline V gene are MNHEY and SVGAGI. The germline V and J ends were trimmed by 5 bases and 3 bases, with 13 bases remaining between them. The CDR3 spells CASSHTIGDYGYTF. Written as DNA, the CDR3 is TGTGCCAGCAGTCACACGATTGGTGACTATGGCTACACCTTC.

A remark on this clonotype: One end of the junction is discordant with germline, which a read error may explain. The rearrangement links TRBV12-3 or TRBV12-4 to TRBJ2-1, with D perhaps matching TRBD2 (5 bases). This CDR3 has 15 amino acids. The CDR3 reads CASSNIRGGSDEQSF. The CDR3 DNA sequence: TGTGCAAGCAGTAATATCCGAGGAGGCAGCGATGAGCAGTCCTTC.

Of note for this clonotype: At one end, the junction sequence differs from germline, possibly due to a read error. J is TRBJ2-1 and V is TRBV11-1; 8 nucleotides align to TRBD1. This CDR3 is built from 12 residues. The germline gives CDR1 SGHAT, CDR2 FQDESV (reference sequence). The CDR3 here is CASNGQGHEKFF. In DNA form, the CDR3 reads TGCGCCAGCAACGGACAGGGACACGAGAAGTTCTTC.

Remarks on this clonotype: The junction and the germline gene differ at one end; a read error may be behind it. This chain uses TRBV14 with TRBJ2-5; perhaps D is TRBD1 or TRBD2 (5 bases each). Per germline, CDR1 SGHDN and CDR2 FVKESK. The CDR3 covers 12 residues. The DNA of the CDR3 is TGTGCCAGCAGCCCAAGCAGGGAGACGCAGTACTTC. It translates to CASSPSRETQYF.

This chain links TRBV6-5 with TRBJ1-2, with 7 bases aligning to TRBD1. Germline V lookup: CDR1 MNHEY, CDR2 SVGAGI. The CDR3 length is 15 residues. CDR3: CTSSRQGGNNYGYTF. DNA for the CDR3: TGTACTAGTAGTCGACAGGGTGGGAATAACTATGGCTACACCTTC.

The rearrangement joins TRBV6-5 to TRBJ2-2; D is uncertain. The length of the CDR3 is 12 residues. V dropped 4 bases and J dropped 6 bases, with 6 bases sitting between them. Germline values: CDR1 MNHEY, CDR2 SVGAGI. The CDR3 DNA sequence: TGTGCCAGCAGTTCCCAAGCCGGGGAGCTGTTTTTT. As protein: CASSSQAGELFF.

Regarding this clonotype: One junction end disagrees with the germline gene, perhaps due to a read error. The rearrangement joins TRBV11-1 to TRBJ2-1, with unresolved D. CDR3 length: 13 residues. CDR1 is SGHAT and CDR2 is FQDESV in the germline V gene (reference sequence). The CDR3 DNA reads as TGTGCCAGCAGCGAAGGTTACGACACTGAGCAGTCCTTC. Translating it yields CASSEGYDTEQSF. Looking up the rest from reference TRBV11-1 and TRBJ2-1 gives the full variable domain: EAEVAQSPRYKITEKSQAVAFWCDPISGHATLYWYRQILGQGPELLVQFQDESVVDDSQLPKDRFSAERLKGVDSTLKIQPAELGDSAMYLCASSEGYDTEQSFGPGTRLTVL.

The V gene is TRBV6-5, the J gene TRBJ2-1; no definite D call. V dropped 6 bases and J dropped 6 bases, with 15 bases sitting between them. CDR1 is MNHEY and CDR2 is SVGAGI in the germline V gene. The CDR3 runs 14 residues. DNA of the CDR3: TGTGCCAGCAGGGGCAGCTGGAGAGGCAATGAGCAGTTCTTC. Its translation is CASRGSWRGNEQFF.

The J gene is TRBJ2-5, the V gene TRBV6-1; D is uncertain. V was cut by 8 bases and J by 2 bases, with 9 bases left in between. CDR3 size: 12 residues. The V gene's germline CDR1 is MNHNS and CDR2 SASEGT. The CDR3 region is CASGHRQETQYF. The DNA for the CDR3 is TGTGCCAGCGGTCACAGACAAGAGACCCAGTACTTC.

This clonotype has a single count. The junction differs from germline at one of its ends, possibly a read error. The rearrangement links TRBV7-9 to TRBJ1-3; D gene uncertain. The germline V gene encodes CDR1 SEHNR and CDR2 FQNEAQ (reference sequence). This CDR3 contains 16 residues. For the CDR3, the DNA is TGTGCCAGCAGCTTAGTACCTGTCGGCTATGGAAACACTATATATTTT. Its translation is CASSLVPVGYGNTIYF.

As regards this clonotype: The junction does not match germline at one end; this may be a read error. The CDR3 spells CAWIISDLAKNIQYF. The CDR3 nucleotides read TGTGCTTGGATTATAAGCGACTTAGCCAAAAACATTCAGTACTTC. The chain couples TRBV30 to TRBJ2-4; unclear D gene. This CDR3 is built from 15 residues. Germline lookup yields CDR1 GTSNPN and CDR2 SVGIG (reference sequence).

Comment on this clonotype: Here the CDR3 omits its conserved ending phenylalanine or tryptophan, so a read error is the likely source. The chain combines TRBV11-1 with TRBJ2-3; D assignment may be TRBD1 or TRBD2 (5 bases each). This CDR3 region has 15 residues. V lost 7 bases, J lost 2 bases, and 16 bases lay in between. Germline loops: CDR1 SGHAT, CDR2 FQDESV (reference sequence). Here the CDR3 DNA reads TGTGCCAGCAATCCCGGGACGGGGTTCACAGATACGCAGTATTAT. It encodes CASNPGTGFTDTQYY.

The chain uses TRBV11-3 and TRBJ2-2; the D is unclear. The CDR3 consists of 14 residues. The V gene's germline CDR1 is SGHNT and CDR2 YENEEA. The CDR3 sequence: CTGSLISNTGELFF. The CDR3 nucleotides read TGTACCGGCAGCTTAATTTCGAACACCGGGGAGCTGTTTTTT.

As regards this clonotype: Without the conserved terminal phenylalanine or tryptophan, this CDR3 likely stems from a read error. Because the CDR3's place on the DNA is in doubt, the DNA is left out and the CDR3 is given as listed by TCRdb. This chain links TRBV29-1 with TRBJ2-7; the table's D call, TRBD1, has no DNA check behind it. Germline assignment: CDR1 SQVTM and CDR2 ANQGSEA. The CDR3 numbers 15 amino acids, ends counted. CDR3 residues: CSATRGGQSYHEQYL.

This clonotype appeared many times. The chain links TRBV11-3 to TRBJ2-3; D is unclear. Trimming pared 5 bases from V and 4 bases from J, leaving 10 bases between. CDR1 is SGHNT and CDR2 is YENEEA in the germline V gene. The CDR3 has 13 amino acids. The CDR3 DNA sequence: TGTGCCAGCAGCACGCGACATGCAGATACGCAGTATTTT. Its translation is CASSTRHADTQYF.

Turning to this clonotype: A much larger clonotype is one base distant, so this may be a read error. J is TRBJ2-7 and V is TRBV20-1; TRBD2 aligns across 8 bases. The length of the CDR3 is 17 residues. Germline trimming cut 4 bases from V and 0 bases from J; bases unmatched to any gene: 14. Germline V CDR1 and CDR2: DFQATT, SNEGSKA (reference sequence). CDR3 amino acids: CSAMGLEGGPSSYEQYF. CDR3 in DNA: TGCAGTGCTATGGGACTAGAGGGAGGGCCAAGCTCCTACGAGCAGTACTTC.

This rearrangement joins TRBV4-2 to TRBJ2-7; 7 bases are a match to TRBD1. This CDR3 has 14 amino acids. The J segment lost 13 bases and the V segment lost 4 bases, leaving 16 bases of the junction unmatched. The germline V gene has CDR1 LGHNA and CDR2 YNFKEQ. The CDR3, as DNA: TGTGCCAGCAGCCCGACAGGGTGTAGGGACGAGCGCTACTTC. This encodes CASSPTGCRDERYF.

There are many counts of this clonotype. The CDR3 sequence is CASSLEGQSYNEQFF. The CDR3 DNA reads TGCGCCAGCAGCTTGGAGGGACAGAGTTACAATGAGCAGTTCTTC. The genes are TRBV5-1 and TRBJ2-1; 7 bases align to TRBD1. The CDR3 runs 15 residues. CDR1 and CDR2 (germline): SGHRS, YFSETQ. Trimming took 0 bases from V and 4 from J; bases not matched to a gene: 4.

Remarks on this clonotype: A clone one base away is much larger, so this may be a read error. CDR3 loop: CASSFGHSCGYTF. The CDR3 DNA reads TGTGCCAGCAGTTTCGGGCACAGCTGTGGCTACACCTTC. The rearrangement links TRBV28 to TRBJ1-2; unclear D gene. The CDR3 covers 13 residues. Germline CDR1 MDHEN, CDR2 SYDVKM. Trimming took off 3 bases at V and 7 bases at J, with 12 bases between the two ends.

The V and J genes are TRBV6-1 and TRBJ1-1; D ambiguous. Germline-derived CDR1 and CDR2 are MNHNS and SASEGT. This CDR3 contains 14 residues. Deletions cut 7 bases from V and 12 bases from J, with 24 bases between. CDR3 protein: CASNGEVLSEGTFF. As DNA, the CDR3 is TGTGCCAGCAATGGAGAGGTACTAAGTGAAGGAACTTTCTTT.

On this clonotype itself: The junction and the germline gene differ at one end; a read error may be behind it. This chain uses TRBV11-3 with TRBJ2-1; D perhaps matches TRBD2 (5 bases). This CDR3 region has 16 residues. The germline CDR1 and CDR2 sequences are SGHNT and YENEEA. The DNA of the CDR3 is TGTGCCAGCAGCTCCCAGAGACTAACGGGGAACAATGAGCAGTGCTTC. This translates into CASSSQRLTGNNEQCF.

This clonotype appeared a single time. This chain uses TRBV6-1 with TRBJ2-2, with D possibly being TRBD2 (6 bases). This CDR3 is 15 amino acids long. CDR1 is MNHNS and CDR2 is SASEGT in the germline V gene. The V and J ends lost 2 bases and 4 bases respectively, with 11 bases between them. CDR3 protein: CASSELTGVTGELFF. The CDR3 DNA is TGTGCCAGCAGTGAACTGACGGGAGTCACCGGGGAGCTGTTTTTT.

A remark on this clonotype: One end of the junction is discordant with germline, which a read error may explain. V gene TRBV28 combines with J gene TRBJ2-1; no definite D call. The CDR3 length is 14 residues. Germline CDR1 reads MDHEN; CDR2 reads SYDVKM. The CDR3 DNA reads TGTGCCAGCAATCCTAACGGTGCCTACAACGAGCAGTTCTTC. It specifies CASNPNGAYNEQFF.

The CDR3 is CASSYGLADSTDTQYF. The CDR3 nucleotides read TGTGCCAGCAGTTACGGGCTAGCCGATAGCACAGATACGCAGTATTTT. The chain has TRBV11-3 and TRBJ2-3, with TRBD2 as a possible D gene (5 bases). This CDR3 has 16 residues. The V and J ends lost 6 bases and 0 bases respectively, with 16 bases between them. From germline, CDR1 is SGHNT and CDR2 YENEEA.

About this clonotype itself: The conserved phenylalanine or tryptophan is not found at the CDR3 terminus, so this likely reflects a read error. The CDR3 sequence is CATRDALTQYL. CDR3 in DNA: TGTGCCACCAGAGACGCGTTGACCCAGTACCTC. The genes are TRBV6-5 and TRBJ2-5; D is unresolved. From germline, CDR1 is MNHEY and CDR2 SVGAGI. V was cut by 10 bases and J by 7 bases, with 13 bases left in between. This CDR3 region has 11 residues.

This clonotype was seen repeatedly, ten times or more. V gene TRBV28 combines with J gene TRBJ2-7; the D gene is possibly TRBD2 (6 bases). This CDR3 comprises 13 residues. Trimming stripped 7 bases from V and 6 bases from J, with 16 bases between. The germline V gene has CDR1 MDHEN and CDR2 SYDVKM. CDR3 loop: CASTPGGLGEQYF. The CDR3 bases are TGTGCCAGCACCCCCGGGGGTCTCGGCGAGCAGTACTTC.